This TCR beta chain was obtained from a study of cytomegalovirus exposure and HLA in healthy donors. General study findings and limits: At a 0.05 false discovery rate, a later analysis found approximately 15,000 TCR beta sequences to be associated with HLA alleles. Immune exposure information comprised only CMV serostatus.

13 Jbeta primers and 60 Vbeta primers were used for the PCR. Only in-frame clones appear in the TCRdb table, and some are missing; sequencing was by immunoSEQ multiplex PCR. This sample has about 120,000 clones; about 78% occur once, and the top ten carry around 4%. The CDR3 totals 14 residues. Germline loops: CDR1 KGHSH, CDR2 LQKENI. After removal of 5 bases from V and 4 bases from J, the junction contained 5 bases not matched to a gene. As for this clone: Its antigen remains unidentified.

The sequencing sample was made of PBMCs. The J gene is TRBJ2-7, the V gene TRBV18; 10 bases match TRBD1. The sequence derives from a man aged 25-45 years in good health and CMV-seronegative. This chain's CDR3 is CASSTGTGAYEQYF. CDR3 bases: TGTGCCAGCTCAACCGGGACAGGGGCATACGAGCAGTACTTC.